What follows are 31 T cell receptor beta chains derived from one specimen sequenced in a study of blood T cell repertoires in COVID-19. This table comes from immunoSEQ multiplex PCR, and its TCRdb copy is limited to in-frame clones, with some not included. The table includes 210,000 or so clones, roughly 90% detected once. The source material was peripheral blood. Source of these receptors: a man between 40 and 49 years old with active or convalescent COVID-19.

The chain is built from TRBV28 and TRBJ2-7; 10 positions match TRBD2. There are 16 residues in the CDR3. V shed 10 bases and J 5 bases; nucleotides not matched to a gene: 17. Per germline, CDR1 MDHEN and CDR2 SYDVKM. CDR3 nucleotides: TGTGCCACCTTTTCCTTTTCGGGGCTAGCGGGGGACGAGCAGTACTTC. It encodes CATFSFSGLAGDEQYF.

The gene calls are TRBV5-4 and TRBJ1-5; 7 bases fit TRBD1. V gave up 2 bases and J gave up 7 bases; unmatched junction bases: 12. The length of the CDR3 is 16 residues. Germline loops: CDR1 SGHNT, CDR2 YYREEE (reference sequence). CDR3 protein: CASSFYRGSGEQPQHF. CDR3 nucleotides: TGTGCCAGCAGCTTTTACAGGGGAAGCGGCGAACAGCCCCAGCATTTT. Using reference TRBV5-4 and TRBJ1-5 for the parts outside the CDR3, the full variable domain is ETGVTQSPTHLIKTRGQQVTLRCSSQSGHNTVSWYQQALGQGPQFIFQYYREEENGRGNFPPRFSGLQFPNYSSELNVNALELDDSALYLCASSFYRGSGEQPQHFGDGTRLSIL.

The rearrangement links TRBV28 to TRBJ2-1; weak D call: TRBD2 (5 bases). Looked up from germline, CDR1 is MDHEN and CDR2 is SYDVKM. This CDR3 has 17 residues. Trimming removed 6 bases from V and 0 bases from J, with 18 bases in between. The DNA of the CDR3 is TGTGCCAGCAGCCCTCGGGATAGCACCAACTCCTACAATGAGCAGTTCTTC. Its protein product is CASSPRDSTNSYNEQFF.

The count of this clone is one. The J gene is TRBJ1-2, the V gene TRBV23-1; D remains unclear. TRBV23-1 qualifies as an ORF whose function is uncertain. Trimming stripped 6 bases from V and 8 bases from J, with 19 bases between. The CDR3 covers 14 residues. CDR3 in DNA: TGCGCCAGCAGCCTCATTCATGGATTGAGGGGCTACACCTTC. Residues: CASSLIHGLRGYTF.

The chain recombines TRBV27 with TRBJ2-7; TRBD1 aligns across 8 bases. CDR1 is MNHEY and CDR2 is SMNVEV in the germline V gene (reference sequence). The CDR3 consists of 16 residues. The V segment lost 9 bases and the J segment 0 bases; nucleotides outside the gene matches: 13. The CDR3 sequence is CASNEQGGRPSYEQYF. DNA of the CDR3: TGTGCCAGTAACGAACAGGGGGGAAGGCCCTCCTACGAGCAGTACTTC.

The genes are TRBV7-2 and TRBJ2-5; tentative D call: TRBD1 (6 bases). The germline CDR1 and CDR2 sequences are SGHTA and FQGNSA. CDR3 length: 13 amino acids. V lost 3 bases to trimming and J lost 3 bases, with 8 bases between them. CDR3 residues: CASSFDRKETQYF. The CDR3 nucleotides are TGTGCCAGCAGCTTCGACAGGAAAGAGACCCAGTACTTC.

This clone was counted between two and nine times. The chain combines TRBV23-1 with TRBJ2-7, with D perhaps TRBD2 (6 bases). TRBV23-1 falls under the ORF class, with uncertain function. The CDR3 sequence is 16 residues long. V was shortened by 1 base and J by 7 bases, with 20 bases between the two germline ends. This CDR3 is CASSQLGRGEEAEQYF. The CDR3 nucleotides read TGCGCCAGCAGTCAATTGGGGCGGGGAGAGGAGGCAGAGCAGTACTTC.

The chain is built from TRBV19 and TRBJ1-3; the match to TRBD1 covers 7 bases. Unmatched junction bases numbered 5, after V lost 4 bases and J lost 2 bases. The CDR3 is 15 residues long. Germline CDR1 reads LNHDA; CDR2 reads SQIVND (reference sequence). CDR3 in DNA: TGTGCCAGTAGTAAATTGGGACAGACTGGAAACACCATATATTTT. Residues: CASSKLGQTGNTIYF.

The rearrangement uses TRBV11-2 and TRBJ2-3; a weak D match, TRBD1 (5 bases). CDR3 length: 16 amino acids. Trimming removed 1 base from V and 0 bases from J, with 11 bases in between. Germline assignment: CDR1 SGHAT and CDR2 FQNNGV. In DNA, the CDR3 is TGTGCCAGCAGCTTAGGTAGCAGGGCTAGCACAGATACGCAGTATTTT. Protein product: CASSLGSRASTDTQYF.

The J gene is TRBJ2-3, the V gene TRBV30, with unresolved D. Germline V gene data show CDR1 as GTSNPN and CDR2 as SVGIG (reference sequence). This CDR3 has 11 amino acids. The germline V and J ends were trimmed by 1 base and 8 bases, with 7 bases remaining between them. The CDR3 loop is CAWSGRSTQYF. CDR3 DNA: TGTGCCTGGAGTGGCCGGAGTACGCAGTATTTT.

This chain connects TRBV15 to TRBJ2-3, with 7 bases fitting TRBD1. The CDR3 loop spans 20 amino acids. Germline trimming cut 2 bases from V and 0 bases from J; bases unmatched to any gene: 17. Germline V gene data show CDR1 as LNHNV and CDR2 as YYDKDF (reference sequence). CDR3 protein: CATSRPPAGTAFKSTDTQYF. CDR3 DNA sequence: TGTGCCACCAGCAGACCTCCCGCCGGGACAGCGTTTAAAAGCACAGATACGCAGTATTTT.

A single count supports this clone. The chain recombines TRBV5-4 with TRBJ2-3, with D perhaps matching TRBD2 (6 bases). V was trimmed by 6 bases and J by 2 bases, leaving 16 bases between them. Germline loops: CDR1 SGHNT, CDR2 YYREEE (reference sequence). The CDR3 sequence is 15 residues long. CDR3 sequence: CASKVGRGYTDTQYF. The CDR3 bases are TGTGCCAGCAAAGTGGGCCGGGGGTACACAGATACGCAGTATTTT.

The chain has TRBV15 and TRBJ1-5, with a tentative D call TRBD1 (5 bases). CDR3 length: 15 residues. V was cut by 0 bases and J by 4 bases, with 10 bases left in between. CDR1 is LNHNV, CDR2 YYDKDF, per germline (reference sequence). For the CDR3, the DNA is TGTGCCACCAGCAGAGATCGACAGCTAAATCAGCCCCAGCATTTT. Its translation is CATSRDRQLNQPQHF. The full variable domain, completed using reference TRBV15 and TRBJ1-5, is DAMVIQNPRYQVTQFGKPVTLSCSQTLNHNVMYWYQQKSSQAPKLLFHYYDKDFNNEADTPDNFQSRRPNTSFCFLDIRSPGLGDTAMYLCATSRDRQLNQPQHFGDGTRLSIL.

The CDR3: CASSLGSGTTYEQYF. In DNA form, the CDR3 reads TGCGCCAGCAGCTTGGGGAGCGGGACCACCTACGAGCAGTACTTC. The rearrangement links TRBV5-1 to TRBJ2-7; 7 nucleotides agree with TRBD2. This CDR3 spans 15 amino acids. The V segment lost 0 bases and the J segment 2 bases; nucleotides outside the gene matches: 5. Germline CDR1 is SGHRS and CDR2 is YFSETQ.

The V gene is TRBV29-1, the J gene TRBJ1-2; D unclear. CDR1 is SQVTM, CDR2 ANQGSEA, per germline. CDR3 size: 15 residues. V gave up 4 bases and J gave up 1 base, with 16 bases separating them. This CDR3 reads CSVGVRQALNYGYTF. Here the CDR3 DNA reads TGCAGCGTTGGGGTTCGGCAGGCTCTTAACTATGGCTACACCTTC.

The chain recombines TRBV5-6 with TRBJ1-2, with D hard to call. The V gene lost 3 bases and the J gene lost 2 bases, with 14 bases spanning the gap. The CDR3 covers 15 residues. CDR1 SGHDT and CDR2 YYEEEE come from the germline V gene. The CDR3 spells CASSSSGRPNYGYTF. CDR3 nucleotide sequence: TGTGCCAGCAGCTCTTCGGGTCGACCGAACTATGGCTACACCTTC. Complete variable domain (other parts from reference TRBV5-6 and TRBJ1-2): DAGVTQSPTHLIKTRGQQVTLRCSPKSGHDTVSWYQQALGQGPQFIFQYYEEEERQRGNFPDRFSGHQFPNYSSELNVNALLLGDSALYLCASSSSGRPNYGYTFGSGTRLTVV.

This clone was picked up one time. The V and J genes are TRBV5-1 and TRBJ1-1, with D hard to call. V gave up 0 bases and J gave up 7 bases, with 10 bases separating them. The germline gives CDR1 SGHRS, CDR2 YFSETQ. CDR3 length: 13 amino acids. CDR3 sequence: CASSLAAESEAFF. The CDR3 DNA is TGCGCCAGCAGCTTGGCGGCGGAGAGTGAAGCTTTCTTT.

The chain couples TRBV7-9 to TRBJ2-7; TRBD2 matches 10 bases. This CDR3 contains 14 residues. V lost 4 bases and J lost 6; bases outside the gene matches: 6. Germline V gene sequence: CDR1 SEHNR, CDR2 FQNEAQ (reference sequence). The CDR3 sequence is CASSSLAGAAEQYF. The DNA of the CDR3 is TGTGCCAGCAGCTCCCTAGCGGGAGCTGCCGAGCAGTACTTC.

The sample holds one count of this clone. The rearrangement links TRBV11-2 to TRBJ2-2, with D perhaps TRBD1 (6 bases). In germline, CDR1 is SGHAT, CDR2 FQNNGV. Trimming took off 0 bases at V and 3 bases at J, with 14 bases between the two ends. The CDR3 sequence is 17 residues long. The CDR3 nucleotides read TGTGCCAGCAGCTTAGATCATCAGGGGCTTTACACCGGGGAGCTGTTTTTT. Translated: CASSLDHQGLYTGELFF.

This clone appeared a single time. This chain links TRBV9 with TRBJ2-7; D is unclear. Between the trimmed V and J ends, which lost 2 bases and 6 bases, there was a span of 15 bases. The CDR3 sequence is 14 residues long. Per the germline V gene, CDR1 is SGDLS and CDR2 is YYNGEE. The DNA for the CDR3 is TGTGCCAGCAGCGTCTCAGGTGTAGGCCCCGAGCAGTACTTC. It yields the protein CASSVSGVGPEQYF. The full variable domain, its missing parts supplied by reference TRBV9 and TRBJ2-7, is DSGVTQTPKHLITATGQRVTLRCSPRSGDLSVYWYQQSLDQGLQFLIQYYNGEERAKGNILERFSAQQFPDLHSELNLSSLELGDSALYFCASSVSGVGPEQYFGPGTRLTVT.

The chain couples TRBV27 to TRBJ2-7; 8 bases are shared with TRBD1. The CDR3 loop spans 15 amino acids. Germline CDR1 MNHEY, CDR2 SMNVEV (reference sequence). J gave up 5 bases and V 3 bases, and 9 bases lay outside the gene matches. The CDR3 loop is CASSFSRQGSHEQYF. The CDR3 DNA follows: TGTGCCAGCAGTTTTAGTAGACAGGGGTCCCACGAGCAGTACTTC.

As DNA, the CDR3 is TGTGCCAGCAGCCCCCCGGGGGGACATACGCAGTATTTT. Amino acid sequence: CASSPPGGHTQYF. This sequence joins TRBV6-5 and TRBJ2-3; 7 bases match TRBD2. Germline trimming cut 6 bases from V and 7 bases from J; bases unmatched to any gene: 7. The V gene's germline CDR1 is MNHEY and CDR2 SVGAGI. The length of the CDR3 is 13 residues.

The chain uses TRBV6-2 or TRBV6-3 and TRBJ1-2, with 12 bases lining up with TRBD1. Unmatched junction bases numbered 4, after V lost 4 bases and J lost 4 bases. The germline CDR1 and CDR2 sequences are MNHEY and SVGEGT. The CDR3 is 15 residues long. CDR3 sequence reads: CASSFGDRGLYGYTF. DNA for the CDR3: TGTGCCAGCAGTTTCGGGGACAGGGGGCTCTATGGCTACACCTTC.

V usage is TRBV19 and J usage is TRBJ1-6; D possibly corresponds to TRBD1 (5 bases). In germline, CDR1 is LNHDA, CDR2 SQIVND (reference sequence). The CDR3 is 15 amino acids. Trimming took off 4 bases at V and 2 bases at J, with 9 bases between the two ends. The DNA for the CDR3 is TGTGCCAGTAGTACCGAGACAGCCTATAATTCACCCCTCCACTTT. It codes for CASSTETAYNSPLHF.

J is TRBJ1-1 and V is TRBV5-6, with D unresolved. The CDR3 runs to 14 residues. V lost 1 base and J 1 base, leaving 8 bases between the germline ends. Germline V CDR1 and CDR2: SGHDT, YYEEEE. CDR3 loop: CASSLSQANTEAFF. DNA for the CDR3: TGTGCCAGCAGCTTGTCTCAGGCGAACACTGAAGCTTTCTTT.

CDR3 loop: CASSSGQGRNTGELFF. As DNA, the CDR3 is TGTGCCAGCAGCTCAGGACAGGGAAGGAACACCGGGGAGCTGTTTTTT. This chain joins TRBV27 and TRBJ2-2; TRBD1 agrees at 8 bases. The CDR3 sequence is 16 residues long. Germline V gene sequence: CDR1 MNHEY, CDR2 SMNVEV (reference sequence). The V segment lost 6 bases and the J segment 1 base; nucleotides outside the gene matches: 7.

The CDR3, as DNA: TGTGCCAGCAGCGCCAGGGTGGGGAGAAACACCATATATTTT. The encoded protein is CASSARVGRNTIYF. This chain links TRBV9 with TRBJ1-3; tentative D call: TRBD1 (5 bases). Trimming shortened V by 3 bases and J by 5 bases, and 12 bases separated the two germline ends. The CDR3 has 14 residues. The germline gives CDR1 SGDLS, CDR2 YYNGEE.

V gene TRBV28 combines with J gene TRBJ1-5; D is unresolved. Trimming cost V 4 bases and J 1 base, with 11 bases left between them. There are 15 residues in the CDR3. CDR1 is MDHEN and CDR2 is SYDVKM in the germline V gene. DNA for the CDR3: TGTGCCAGCAGTTCTTCTCGGGGAAGCAATCAGCCCCAGCATTTT. The encoded protein is CASSSSRGSNQPQHF.

Only a few counts were recorded for this clone. V gene TRBV7-3 combines with J gene TRBJ2-2; 7 bases are shared with TRBD1. J lost 1 base, V lost 5 bases, and 4 bases had no gene match. Germline CDR1 is SGHTA and CDR2 is FQGTGA. This CDR3 comprises 15 residues. The CDR3 loop reads CASSLGGLNTGELFF. CDR3 sequence (DNA): TGTGCCAGCAGCCTAGGGGGCCTGAACACCGGGGAGCTGTTTTTT.

The chain has TRBV10-2 and TRBJ2-3; the D is unclear. V shed 8 bases and J shed 2 bases, with 11 bases lying between them. There are 13 residues in the CDR3. Germline V CDR1 and CDR2: WSHSY, SAAADI. CDR3 residues: CASVAQDTDTQYF. The CDR3 nucleotides read TGCGCCAGCGTGGCCCAGGACACAGATACGCAGTATTTT.

This clone was seen only a few times. The chain employs TRBV25-1 and TRBJ2-7, with TRBD1 identical over 9 bases. V dropped 1 base and J dropped 1; count of bases not matched to a gene: 2. CDR1 and CDR2 from the germline V gene are MGHDK and SYGVNS. The CDR3 extends over 15 amino acids. CDR3 sequence: CASSELGQGSYEQYF. CDR3 nucleotides: TGTGCCAGCAGTGAATTGGGACAGGGATCCTACGAGCAGTACTTC.